This T cell receptor (beta chain) was retrieved from a study of T cell responses to AZD1222 COVID-19 vaccine. Whole-study results and caveats: Baseline seropositivity characterized only a handful of AZD1222 recipients.

The table came from immunoSEQ multiplex PCR; TCRdb's copy has only in-frame clones and leaves some out. Found here are fewer than 250,000 clones, roughly 92% of them singletons; the top ten hold 1% to 1.5%. For this clone: Antigen specificity is unknown.

CDR1 is SGHNT, CDR2 YYREEE, per germline (reference sequence). The CDR3 length is 13 residues. Between the trimmed V and J ends, which lost 4 bases and 8 bases, there was a span of 13 bases. The chain carries TRBV5-4 and TRBJ2-1; possible D gene TRBD2, 5 bases. The sequence was collected from an adult in good health. This specimen consisted of peripheral blood, obtained on day 0 of AZD1222 vaccination. CDR3 region: CASSADWGDEQFF. CDR3 DNA: TGTGCCAGCAGCGCAGACTGGGGAGATGAGCAGTTCTTC.